The 15 T cell receptor beta chains reported below all come from one sample, sequenced in a study of response to subunit inactivated influenza vaccine. TCRdb recomputed calls from the RT-PCR reads with MiXCR, one row per CDR3 protein. The sample gives about 520,000 distinct CDR3 sequences, around 9.9% of which show up once; over 9.5% is in the top ten. Sequencing was performed on PBMCs from blood, taken about 40 days after vaccination. The receptors come from a man in his forties or fifties who received an inactivated influenza vaccine.

The chain links TRBV15 to TRBJ2-5; D is uncertain. Germline assignment: CDR1 LNHNV and CDR2 YYDKDF (reference sequence). This CDR3 is built from 15 residues. With 0 bases removed from V and 5 bases from J, the gap between germline ends came to 13 bases. In DNA, the CDR3 is TGTGCCACCAGCAGAGATCAACAGCCGCTGGAGACCCAGTACTTC. This sequence encodes CATSRDQQPLETQYF.

Ten or more counts support this clonotype. The chain is built from TRBV10-3 and TRBJ1-5, with a weak D call TRBD1 (5 bases). The CDR3 is 13 residues long. The V gene lost 6 bases and the J gene lost 0 bases, with 6 bases spanning the gap. CDR1 ENHRY and CDR2 SYGVKD come from the germline V gene. The CDR3 protein is CAIRGDSNQPQHF. The CDR3 DNA follows: TGTGCCATCAGAGGGGATAGCAATCAGCCCCAGCATTTT.

In its sample, this clonotype was seen a few times. The chain couples TRBV29-1 to TRBJ1-4; maybe TRBD1 (6 bases). The CDR3 runs 15 residues. The germline gives CDR1 SQVTM, CDR2 ANQGSEA. V was shortened by 2 bases and J by 3 bases, with 13 bases between the two germline ends. CDR3 in amino acids: CSVEWSYRANEKLFF. In DNA, the CDR3 is TGCAGCGTTGAATGGAGTTACAGGGCTAATGAAAAACTGTTTTTT.

The rearrangement links TRBV7-2 to TRBJ2-7, with D uncertain. V dropped 6 bases and J dropped 0 bases, with 9 bases sitting between them. The germline V gene has CDR1 SGHTA and CDR2 FQGNSA. The CDR3 has 13 amino acids. CDR3 in amino acids: CASSVTTSYEQYF. The CDR3 nucleotides read TGTGCCAGCAGTGTCACGACCTCCTACGAGCAGTACTTC.

The CDR3 loop is CASSQIGYSNQPQHF. In nucleotides, the CDR3 is TGTGCCAGCAGCCAGATAGGGTATAGCAATCAGCCCCAGCATTTT. The V and J genes are TRBV5-5 and TRBJ1-5; D ambiguous. Germline V gene data show CDR1 as SGHKS and CDR2 as YYEKEE (reference sequence). The V gene lost 4 bases and the J gene lost 0 bases, with 11 bases spanning the gap. The CDR3 is 15 amino acids.

The CDR3 loop reads CSARKGTGGFSYEQYF. Written as DNA, the CDR3 is TGCAGTGCTAGGAAGGGGACAGGGGGGTTCTCCTACGAGCAGTACTTC. V is TRBV20-1 and J is TRBJ2-7, with TRBD1 matching 11 bases. The V and J ends lost 3 bases and 0 bases, in that order; junction bases with no gene match: 7. Germline values: CDR1 DFQATT, CDR2 SNEGSKA (reference sequence). The CDR3 has 16 amino acids.

V is TRBV15 and J is TRBJ2-7; 9 bases line up with TRBD2. The CDR3 is made up of 14 amino acids. Per germline, CDR1 LNHNV and CDR2 YYDKDF (reference sequence). Germline trimming cut 11 bases from V and 6 bases from J; bases unmatched to any gene: 14. The CDR3 DNA is TGTGCCTTTCAGGGTAGCGGGAGTAACGGCGAGCAGTACTTC. Residues: CAFQGSGSNGEQYF.

The chain joins TRBV20-1 to TRBJ2-7, with 7 bases lining up with TRBD2. There are 14 residues in the CDR3. Germline trimming cut 4 bases from V and 3 bases from J; bases unmatched to any gene: 9. Looked up from germline, CDR1 is DFQATT and CDR2 is SNEGSKA (reference sequence). CDR3 loop: CSATTSRRFYEQYF. DNA of the CDR3: TGCAGTGCTACGACTAGCCGCCGATTCTACGAGCAGTACTTC.

This chain joins TRBV10-1 and TRBJ2-1; tentatively, D is TRBD2 (5 bases). The CDR3 consists of 17 residues. Germline V gene lookup returns CDR1 WNHNN and CDR2 SYGVQD (reference sequence). Trimming cost V 6 bases and J 9 bases, with 27 bases left between them. The CDR3 DNA is TGCGCCAGCAGCGACCCTGACACCGGAGGATTATCAAGTGAGCAGTTCTTC. Translation: CASSDPDTGGLSSEQFF.

This clonotype occurred many times. This sequence joins TRBV5-1 and TRBJ1-1; 8 bases line up with TRBD1. The V and J ends lost 4 bases and 5 bases, in that order; junction bases with no gene match: 7. The CDR3 is made up of 14 amino acids. CDR1 SGHRS and CDR2 YFSETQ come from the germline V gene. Written as DNA, the CDR3 is TGCGCCAGCAGCACCGACAGGGGCGGGACTGAAGCTTTCTTT. It is translated as CASSTDRGGTEAFF.

This clonotype appeared a few times. V gene TRBV9 combines with J gene TRBJ2-3, with a weak D call TRBD1 (6 bases). The CDR3 covers 12 residues. The ends were cut back, 8 bases at V and 2 bases at J, with 9 bases in the middle. The germline V gene has CDR1 SGDLS and CDR2 YYNGEE. CDR3 bases: TGTGCCAGTGGACAGACCACAGATACGCAGTATTTT. Translating gives CASGQTTDTQYF.

The chain has TRBV6-6 and TRBJ2-3; the D is unclear. Germline V CDR1 and CDR2: MNHNY, SVGAGI (reference sequence). The V end was cut by 8 bases, the J end by 2 bases, with 11 bases between. This CDR3 region has 13 residues. CDR3 region: CASHPSITDTQYF. Here the CDR3 DNA reads TGTGCCAGCCACCCCTCTATCACAGATACGCAGTATTTT.

In this sample, this clonotype turned up many times. The chain has TRBV12-3 or TRBV12-4 and TRBJ2-7; D unresolved. This CDR3 is 13 amino acids long. V was clipped by 0 bases and J by 2 bases, with 5 bases between them. CDR3 in DNA: TGTGCCAGCAGTTTAGCACTACCCTACGAGCAGTACTTC. This codes for CASSLALPYEQYF.

This clonotype was seen a few times. V usage is TRBV7-2 and J usage is TRBJ2-7; possibly TRBD1 or TRBD2 for D (5 bases each). Germline loops: CDR1 SGHTA, CDR2 FQGNSA. This CDR3 region has 13 residues. The V gene lost 5 bases and the J gene lost 2 bases, with 10 bases spanning the gap. CDR3 loop: CASSQQEAYEQYF. CDR3 in DNA: TGTGCCAGCAGCCAACAGGAGGCCTACGAGCAGTACTTC.

The V call is TRBV20-1, the J call TRBJ2-5, with 7 bases fitting TRBD1. The trim removed 6 bases at V and 3 bases at J, leaving 7 bases unmatched. CDR1 and CDR2 from the germline V gene are DFQATT and SNEGSKA (reference sequence). The CDR3 is 13 residues long. For the CDR3, the DNA is TGCAGTGCCGCACCGACAGGGAAAGAGACCCAGTACTTC. This encodes CSAAPTGKETQYF.